The next 8 T cell receptor beta chains were all read from a single sample in a study of CD8+ T cells in alopecia areata. Investigators isolated RNA and reverse transcribed it into cDNA to act as the sequencing template. Assay used: immunoSEQ multiplex PCR; TCRdb lists only in-frame clones, some missing. The sample shows 100,000 to 130,000 clones, roughly 55% of them seen only once. Sequencing input: NKG2D-low CD8+ T cells sorted from blood. These receptors were obtained from a human donor with alopecia areata.

This rearrangement joins TRBV2 to TRBJ1-2; 9 bases are a match to TRBD1. Germline V CDR1 and CDR2: SNHLY, FYNNEI. There are 18 residues in the CDR3. Trimming at V came to 0 bases and at J to 8 bases, leaving 16 bases not matched to a gene. CDR3 residues: CASSEALGQGSLPRGYTF. The CDR3 region has the DNA TGTGCCAGCAGTGAAGCGTTAGGACAGGGGTCCCTCCCCAGGGGCTACACCTTC.

This chain uses TRBV6-5 with TRBJ2-7; 11 positions agree with TRBD1. V lost 2 bases and J lost 11; bases outside the gene matches: 2. Germline V CDR1 and CDR2: MNHEY, SVGAGI. CDR3 size: 12 residues. CDR3 sequence reads: CASSYPGQGEYF. In DNA form, the CDR3 reads TGTGCCAGCAGTTACCCGGGACAGGGGGAGTACTTC.

The rearrangement uses TRBV9 and TRBJ2-1; tentative D call: TRBD1 (6 bases). The V gene's germline CDR1 is SGDLS and CDR2 YYNGEE. V lost 3 bases and J lost 4, with 11 bases in between. The CDR3 is made up of 14 amino acids. The CDR3 bases are TGTGCCAGCAGCGGTACAGGGAGATACAATGAGCAGTTCTTC. The encoded protein is CASSGTGRYNEQFF.

The chain employs TRBV2 and TRBJ2-1; D unclear. The CDR3 contains 15 residues. Trimming cost V 6 bases and J 0 bases, with 12 bases left between them. Germline V gene data show CDR1 as SNHLY and CDR2 as FYNNEI. CDR3 in DNA: TGTGCCAGCAGGGACGCAGAAAGCTCCTACAATGAGCAGTTCTTC. The encoded protein is CASRDAESSYNEQFF.

In this sample, this clone turned up a few times. The rearrangement uses TRBV28 and TRBJ2-5, with 8 bases lining up with TRBD1. CDR3 length equals 14 residues. Germline CDR1 and CDR2: MDHEN and SYDVKM. The J segment lost 5 bases and the V segment lost 5 bases, leaving 7 bases of the junction unmatched. CDR3 residues: CASSLPTGDETQYF. The CDR3 DNA reads TGTGCCAGCAGTCTCCCGACAGGGGATGAGACCCAGTACTTC.

The V gene is TRBV9, the J gene TRBJ2-1; a possible D gene is TRBD2 (5 bases). Trimming left V 0 bases short and J 7 bases short, with 11 bases between. CDR3 length: 14 amino acids. The germline V gene encodes CDR1 SGDLS and CDR2 YYNGEE. CDR3 nucleotide sequence: TGTGCCAGCAGCGTAGTCGGGATGGGTAATGAGCAGTTCTTC. Protein: CASSVVGMGNEQFF. The complete variable domain, with remaining parts taken from reference TRBV9 and TRBJ2-1, reads DSGVTQTPKHLITATGQRVTLRCSPRSGDLSVYWYQQSLDQGLQFLIQYYNGEERAKGNILERFSAQQFPDLHSELNLSSLELGDSALYFCASSVVGMGNEQFFGPGTRLTVL.

The chain is built from TRBV27 and TRBJ2-3; D not certain. V was clipped by 8 bases and J by 3 bases, with 6 bases between them. Germline values: CDR1 MNHEY, CDR2 SMNVEV (reference sequence). CDR3 length: 11 residues. CDR3 sequence (DNA): TGTGCCAGCGGCCGAACAGATACGCAGTATTTT. Translating gives CASGRTDTQYF.

The genes are TRBV5-6 and TRBJ2-5, with 8 bases that match TRBD1. Germline V gene sequence: CDR1 SGHDT, CDR2 YYEEEE. The CDR3 has 13 residues. The ends lost 0 bases at V and 7 bases at J; junction bases unmatched: 2. This CDR3 reads CASSLGQGMTQYF. CDR3 bases: TGTGCCAGCAGCTTGGGACAGGGGATGACCCAGTACTTC.